The source of this TCR beta chain is a study of blood T cell repertoires in COVID-19. Turning to the study itself: Some COVID-19 samples were acute and others convalescent; all came from the United States, Italy and Spain.

How the authors handled the data: Scientists estimated how many nucleated cells there were by amplifying reference gene primers. Only in-frame clones appear in the TCRdb table, and some are missing; sequencing was by immunoSEQ multiplex PCR. V and J calls and clone size are as listed in that table; D and trimming were resolved from the DNA. The table shows approximately 280,000 clones, with 80% to 90% occurring only once. Trimming shortened V by 2 bases and J by 4 bases, and 11 bases separated the two germline ends. The CDR3 is 15 residues long. Germline CDR1 reads MDHEN; CDR2 reads SYDVKM. The receptor comes from a woman between 65 and 79 years old with acute or convalescent COVID-19. Sequencing used peripheral blood. This sequence joins TRBV28 and TRBJ2-2; TRBD2 might be the D (6 bases). CDR3 sequence reads: CASSLGGVATGELFF. CDR3 nucleotides: TGTGCCAGCAGTTTAGGAGGGGTCGCCACCGGGGAGCTGTTTTTT.